This T cell receptor (beta chain) was recovered during a study of T cells in Graves' hyperthyroidism and ophthalmopathy. The overall study: Before any treatment, at initial diagnosis, peripheral blood was collected. Study-wide results and caveats: A model using 13 V-J features told ophthalmopathy apart from stable hyperthyroidism.

TCR beta CDR3 sequences were amplified from RNA transcripts. The study used the HTBI primer set for a first-round RT-PCR of the TCR CDR3. Each CDR3 protein is one row after TCRdb ran MiXCR on the multiplex PCR reads. The data contain some 490,000 distinct CDR3 sequences, 15% to 20% of them singletons. Lactation, pregnancy, other autoimmune disease or uncontrolled infection excluded patients. The PBMCs were sourced from fresh peripheral blood (less than 11 ml). This clonotype was seen at least ten times. Its target is not known. Trimming took off 6 bases at V and 3 bases at J, with 12 bases between the two ends. Germline V gene lookup returns CDR1 MNHEY and CDR2 SMNVEV (reference sequence). The CDR3 is 13 amino acids.

The sequenced sample was blood. This TCR was sampled from a woman aged 25 to 39 with Graves' ophthalmopathy. This chain joins TRBV27 and TRBJ2-7; D not certain. CDR3 protein: CASRGFPFYEQYF. The CDR3 nucleotides read TGTGCCAGCAGGGGGTTCCCGTTCTACGAGCAGTACTTC.